These T cell receptor beta chains were read from a single sample in a study of cytomegalovirus exposure and HLA in healthy donors. Clones were read by immunoSEQ multiplex PCR, and TCRdb kept only the in-frame ones, dropping some. The data contain around 200,000 clones, roughly 84% of them singletons. The material sequenced was PBMCs. These receptor sequences come from a girl aged 2-10 years in good health and CMV-seropositive. CDR3s include the opening cysteine and the closing phenylalanine or tryptophan. Fields, in order: clone size, D gene, J gene, V gene, CDR3 protein, CDR3 DNA. The D gene is left open where the match is weak. Only part of the rows carry a size: once, few, many, or a class if the clone is expanded.

-	-	TRBJ1-2	TRBV30	CAWSTGNYGYTF	TGTGCCTGGAGTACAGGGAACTATGGCTACACCTTC
-	TRBD2	TRBJ2-1	TRBV30	CAWSFTSGVYNEQFF	TGTGCCTGGAGTTTCACTAGCGGGGTTTACAATGAGCAGTTCTTC
-	TRBD1	TRBJ2-2	TRBV29-1	CSVERGQEARELFF	TGCAGCGTGGAGAGGGGACAGGAGGCGCGGGAGCTGTTTTTT
-	-	TRBJ1-2	TRBV28	CASRTESDYGYTF	TGTGCCAGCAGGACCGAGAGCGACTATGGCTACACCTTC
-	-	TRBJ2-2	TRBV21-1	CASSQGPPRRRLMSGELFF	TGTGCCAGCAGTCAGGGGCCGCCCCGGAGACGTCTGATGTCCGGGGAGCTGTTTTTT
-	TRBD1	TRBJ2-1	TRBV2	CASSEGDRVYNEQFF	TGTGCCAGCAGTGAAGGAGACAGGGTCTACAATGAGCAGTTCTTC
-	-	TRBJ2-7	TRBV28	CASSLRGSYSYEQYF	TGTGCCAGCAGTTTAAGAGGGTCATACTCCTACGAGCAGTACTTC
-	-	TRBJ2-1	TRBV4-1	CASSQESEGSSELYNEQFF	TGCGCCAGCAGCCAAGAGAGTGAAGGGTCTAGCGAGCTATACAATGAGCAGTTCTTC
once	-	TRBJ1-1	TRBV27	CASSVRGFVSAEAFF	TGTGCCAGCAGTGTCAGGGGTTTCGTATCCGCTGAAGCTTTCTTT
once	-	TRBJ1-2	TRBV7-9	CASSSGENGYTF	TGTGCCAGCAGCTCCGGGGAGAATGGCTACACCTTC
-	-	TRBJ1-2	TRBV19	CASSIARVDYGYTF	TGTGCCAGTAGTATCGCCAGGGTTGACTATGGCTACACCTTC
-	TRBD1	TRBJ2-7	TRBV27	CASSLRGQVTSYEQYF	TGTGCCAGCAGTTTACGGGGACAGGTGACCTCCTACGAGCAGTACTTC
few	-	TRBJ1-2	TRBV6-5	CASSYAGVGYTF	TGTGCCAGCAGTTACGCAGGGGTCGGCTACACCTTC
-	TRBD1	TRBJ1-2	TRBV2	CASSARDRGIYGYTF	TGTGCCAGCAGCGCCCGGGACAGGGGTATCTATGGCTACACCTTC
-	-	TRBJ2-2	TRBV18	CASSPNSGSGTGELFF	TGTGCCAGCTCACCCAATAGCGGCAGTGGCACCGGGGAGCTGTTTTTT
-	TRBD1	TRBJ1-1	TRBV27	CASRNDRDSNTEAFF	TGTGCCAGCAGAAATGACCGGGACAGTAACACTGAAGCTTTCTTT
-	-	TRBJ2-7	TRBV7-9	CASSPPDTQPYEQYF	TGTGCCAGCAGCCCCCCAGACACACAACCCTACGAGCAGTACTTC
-	TRBD2	TRBJ2-5	TRBV5-1	CASSLAGTSGSETQYF	TGCGCCAGCAGCTTGGCCGGGACTAGCGGGAGCGAGACCCAGTACTTC
-	-	TRBJ1-3	TRBV7-3	CASSPSGGRAGNTIYF	TGTGCCAGCAGCCCGAGCGGAGGGAGGGCTGGAAACACCATATATTTT
-	-	TRBJ2-2	TRBV30	CAWNKGRDGELFF	TGTGCCTGGAATAAGGGCAGGGACGGGGAGCTGTTTTTT
-	TRBD1	TRBJ1-2	TRBV30	CAWSVPRTGWDYGYTF	TGTGCCTGGAGTGTCCCCCGGACAGGCTGGGACTATGGCTACACCTTC
-	TRBD1	TRBJ1-2	TRBV25-1	CASSERTGSLNYGYTF	TGTGCCAGCAGTGAGAGGACAGGGTCCCTTAACTATGGCTACACCTTC
-	-	TRBJ2-3	TRBV30	CAWSSGGPSDTQYF	TGTGCCTGGAGTTCCGGGGGGCCCTCAGATACGCAGTATTTT
-	-	TRBJ1-4	TRBV15	CATSSLQGVEKLFF	TGTGCCACCAGCAGTTTACAGGGTGTTGAAAAACTGTTTTTT
-	TRBD1	TRBJ2-6	TRBV19	CASSWDRGSGANVLTF	TGTGCCAGTAGTTGGGACAGGGGAAGTGGGGCCAACGTCCTGACTTTC
-	-	TRBJ1-2	TRBV28	CASSSGQYGYTF	TGTGCCAGCAGTTCCGGACAGTATGGCTACACCTTC
once	TRBD1	TRBJ1-1	TRBV18	CASSYPSGGTMNTEAFF	TGTGCCAGCTCCTACCCTTCAGGGGGCACAATGAACACTGAAGCTTTCTTT
-	-	TRBJ2-7	TRBV7-3	CASSTHPGEGYEQYF	TGTGCCAGCAGCACACATCCCGGGGAAGGCTACGAGCAGTACTTC
-	-	TRBJ2-7	TRBV5-1	CASSLVDSSSYEQYF	TGCGCCAGCAGCTTGGTTGACAGCAGCTCCTACGAGCAGTACTTC